This TCR beta chain stems from a study of blood T cell repertoires in COVID-19. Clones were read by immunoSEQ multiplex PCR, and TCRdb kept only the in-frame ones, dropping some. This repertoire shows around 120,000 clones, roughly 69% found once; its top ten account for approximately 6.2%. V lost 0 bases, J lost 4 bases, and 4 bases lay in between. Germline-derived CDR1 and CDR2 are LGHNA and YNFKEQ. This CDR3 spans 13 amino acids. This sequence was found in an older man with acute or convalescent COVID-19. The chain links TRBV4-2 to TRBJ1-5; D uncertain. Source material: peripheral blood. The CDR3 spells CASSQDRNQPQHF. In DNA, the CDR3 is TGTGCCAGCAGCCAAGATAGAAATCAGCCCCAGCATTTT.